The present T cell receptor (beta chain) was sequenced within a study of T cell responses to AZD1222 COVID-19 vaccine. Sequencing used immunoSEQ multiplex PCR; TCRdb keeps in-frame clones, though not all of them. In the table there are about 200,000 clones, around 93% of which are singletons. V gave up 1 base and J gave up 1 base, with 11 bases separating them. Germline V gene data show CDR1 as LGHDT and CDR2 as YNNKEL (reference sequence). CDR3 size: 16 residues. This rearrangement joins TRBV3-1 (or the pseudogene TRBV3-2) to TRBJ2-4; D not resolved. This receptor was taken from an adult who received the AZD1222 COVID-19 vaccine. The source was peripheral blood, collected 28 days after the second AZD1222 dose. CDR3 protein: CASSQAGTSAKNIQYF. Written as DNA, the CDR3 is TGTGCCAGCAGCCAAGCCGGAACGAGCGCCAAAAACATTCAGTACTTC.